This T cell receptor (beta chain) comes out of a study of T cell repertoires in cytomegalovirus infection (dated by TCRdb to the late 2010s). Background on the whole study: The HLA type of each donor mattered for the analysis, because public TCR beta signatures pointed to carriage of CMV infection along with the matching HLA type. Paper-wide results and their limitations: In both this cohort and an independent cohort of some 380 donors, the cumulative frequency of public TCR beta family members distinguished carriers of CMV infection plus the relevant HLA type. The ex vivo response was dominated by HLA-C-restricted CMV-specific TCR beta clonotypes, which also provided the single most frequent clonotype in two of eight donors.

The instrument was an Illumina HiSeq 1500. TCRdb reworked the public reads: Q25 trimming with fastp, MiXCR clone assembly, productive beta chains retained. Duplicate CDR3 protein sequences are folded into a single record with the most common DNA and genes. This sample is represented by 300,000 to 400,000 distinct CDR3 sequences; 15% to 20% of them were singletons. 7.5% to 9.5% of the sample comes from the top ten. Turning to this clonotype: Its antigen specificity is not known. It has no much larger one-base neighbor in the sample; base qualities were not kept.

At the junction V is shortened by 9 bases and J by 0 bases, with 10 bases in between. The CDR3 goes from the cysteine to the phenylalanine over 13 residues. Only the CDR3 portion is preserved as DNA: 39 bases, with reading frame beginning at the first base. Reading the germline V gene gives CDR1 MNHEY and CDR2 SVGEGT. The TCR sequence derives from a human donor in good health (CMV status not recorded). Some clones in this sample may be carry-over from other donors' samples. The chain uses TRBV6-2 or TRBV6-3 and TRBJ2-3; too little of a D gene remains to name it. The sample taken for sequencing was PBMCs. CDR3 loop: CASRLRSTDTQYF. The DNA reads as follows: TGTGCCAGTCGGTTACGGAGCACAGATACGCAGTATTTT.